This is a list of T cell receptor beta chains from one sample in a study of T cell responses to AZD1222 COVID-19 vaccine. Here immunoSEQ multiplex PCR was the method, and the copy in TCRdb shows in-frame clones only, minus some. The sample lists about 110,000 clones; 82% were seen once. The sample was peripheral blood, taken on day 0 of AZD1222 vaccination. These receptors were taken from an adult in good health. CDR3s include the opening cysteine and the closing phenylalanine or tryptophan. A D gene is named only where the DNA matches it firmly. Size tells how often a clone was seen (once, few, many) or the class of an expanded clone, and some rows leave it out.

. | TRBJ2-1 | TRBV15 | TRBD2 | TGTGCCACCAGCATCAGCGGGGACTCCTACAATGAGCAGTTCTTC | CATSISGDSYNEQFF
few | TRBJ2-2 | TRBV4-3 | . | TGCGCCAGCAGACAAGTCCCGGGGGCTAGTTCCGGGGAGCTGTTTTTT | CASRQVPGASSGELFF
. | TRBJ1-1 | TRBV7-8 | . | TGTGCCAGCAGCTTAAACAGGGTCGGCACTGAAGCTTTCTTT | CASSLNRVGTEAFF
. | TRBJ2-2 | TRBV5-1 | . | TGCGCCAGCAGCTTGGGGGGCAGGACCAACACCGGGGAGCTGTTTTTT | CASSLGGRTNTGELFF
. | TRBJ2-2 | TRBV11-2 | . | TGTGCCAGCAGCCAGACCGGGACTTTGAACACCGGGGAGCTGTTTTTT | CASSQTGTLNTGELFF
. | TRBJ1-3 | TRBV7-3 | . | TGTGCCAGCAGCTTAAAAGGGCCTCAGTCTGGAAACACCATATATTTT | CASSLKGPQSGNTIYF
. | TRBJ1-2 | TRBV10-3 | . | TGTGCCATCAGGGGAAACTATGGCTACACCTTC | CAIRGNYGYTF
. | TRBJ1-2 | TRBV4-3 | . | TGCGCCAGCAGCCAAGAGACGGGCACTAACTATGGCTACACCTTC | CASSQETGTNYGYTF
. | TRBJ2-7 | TRBV2 | TRBD2 | TGTGCCAGCAGTGAAACGGGGGGATTCTCCTACGAGCAGTACTTC | CASSETGGFSYEQYF
. | TRBJ2-1 | TRBV3-1/TRBV3-2 | TRBD2 | TGTGCCAGCAGCCCCGGACTAGCGGGGGGGCCGTGCAATGAGCAGTTCTTC | CASSPGLAGGPCNEQFF
. | TRBJ2-1 | TRBV2 | TRBD2 | TGTGCCAGCACCCTAAACCGACTAGCGCCCAACAATGAGCAGTTCTTC | CASTLNRLAPNNEQFF
. | TRBJ1-3 | TRBV29-1 | . | TGCAGCGTTGGGCATTTGGGACCTGGAAACACCATATATTTT | CSVGHLGPGNTIYF
few | TRBJ1-5 | TRBV7-9 | . | TGTGCCAGCAGCACCGAGGGGAGCCATCAGCCCCAGCATTTT | CASSTEGSHQPQHF
. | TRBJ1-5 | TRBV4-2 | . | TGTGCCAGCAGCCAAGATTCGGCAGGGACCCAGCCCCAGCATTTT | CASSQDSAGTQPQHF
. | TRBJ2-7 | TRBV12-5 | . | TGTGCTAGTGGTAAGACCGGCGGACAAATCGGGGAGCAGTACTTC | CASGKTGGQIGEQYF
. | TRBJ1-2 | TRBV4-3 | . | TGCGCCAGCAGACAAGATCTCGGGACAAACTATGGCTACACCTTC | CASRQDLGTNYGYTF
. | TRBJ1-1 | TRBV7-7 | TRBD1 | TGTGCCAGCAGCAGAGACAGGGGCACTGAAGCTTTCTTT | CASSRDRGTEAFF
. | TRBJ2-5 | TRBV12-3/TRBV12-4 | . | TGTGCCAGCAGTCCACGGGCCGCGGAGACCCAGTACTTC | CASSPRAAETQYF
. | TRBJ2-2 | TRBV19 | TRBD1 | TGTGCCAGTAGTAGACGGACAGGGGGGCGTCGCACCGGGGAGCTGTTTTTT | CASSRRTGGRRTGELFF
. | TRBJ2-7 | TRBV30 | . | TGTGCCACAGAAAGGGGGTTAGAGCAGTACTTC | CATERGLEQYF
. | TRBJ2-7 | TRBV6-5 | . | TGTGCCAGCGTTTACGACGTCGGGGGGCCGAACGAGCAGTACTTC | CASVYDVGGPNEQYF
. | TRBJ2-7 | TRBV7-2 | TRBD2 | TGTGCCAGCAGCTTATTCGGGGGGGCTATTCCCTACGAGCAGTACTTC | CASSLFGGAIPYEQYF
. | TRBJ2-7 | TRBV29-1 | . | TGCAGCGTTTGGTCTAACGAGCAGTACTTC | CSVWSNEQYF
. | TRBJ2-3 | TRBV6-2/TRBV6-3 | . | TGTGCCAGCAGTTTACGAGAGAGCACAGATACGCAGTATTTT | CASSLRESTDTQYF
. | TRBJ1-1 | TRBV18 | . | TGTGCCAGCTCACCCCGGACAGTCCCGAACACTGAAGCTTTCTTT | CASSPRTVPNTEAFF
once | TRBJ1-1 | TRBV7-2 | . | TGTGCCAGCAGCTTGCAGGGGCTGAACACTGAAGCTTTCTTT | CASSLQGLNTEAFF
few | TRBJ1-2 | TRBV3-1/TRBV3-2 | . | TGTGCCAGCAGCCAAGATAGGTCTAACTATGGCTACACCTTC | CASSQDRSNYGYTF
. | TRBJ2-3 | TRBV18 | . | TGTGCCAGCTCACCAAGCACAGATACGCAGTATTTT | CASSPSTDTQYF
. | TRBJ2-7 | TRBV18 | . | TGTGCCAGCTCACCAGCCGGTTACGAGCAGTACTTC | CASSPAGYEQYF
. | TRBJ1-2 | TRBV11-2 | . | TGTGCCAGCAGCCCTTTGCAGGGGTATCGTGGCTACACCTTC | CASSPLQGYRGYTF
once | TRBJ2-2 | TRBV27 | . | TGTGCCAGCAGGAAAAACAGGGAGGTCGTGGCCGGGGAGCTGTTTTTT | CASRKNREVVAGELFF
. | TRBJ1-6 | TRBV7-2 | . | TGTGCCAGCAGCTTAGCTGGCAGGGTAGGATCACCCCTCCACTTT | CASSLAGRVGSPLHF
. | TRBJ1-1 | TRBV5-8 | . | TGTGCCAGCAGCCTAGTGGGACGGTTGAACACTGAAGCTTTCTTT | CASSLVGRLNTEAFF
. | TRBJ1-1 | TRBV19 | . | TGTGCCAGTAGTATACGTAGGGACTTCCGGCCTGAAGCTTTCTTT | CASSIRRDFRPEAFF
large | TRBJ2-1 | TRBV6-4 | TRBD1 | TGTGCCAGCAGTGACTCCCCGGGACAGGGTGACGAGCAGTTCTTC | CASSDSPGQGDEQFF
. | TRBJ1-2 | TRBV5-5 | TRBD1 | TGTGCCAGCAGCTTGGGGGACAGGGTTTCCACTAACTATGGCTACACCTTC | CASSLGDRVSTNYGYTF
few | TRBJ1-3 | TRBV3-1/TRBV3-2 | . | TGTGCCAGCAGCCAACGGGGGGTAAACACCATATATTTT | CASSQRGVNTIYF
many | TRBJ1-2 | TRBV20-1 | . | TGCAGTGCTAGTATACTTACCGTCGGGGGTGGATATGGCTACACCTTC | CSASILTVGGGYGYTF
many | TRBJ1-1 | TRBV4-2 | . | TGTGCCAGCAGCCAAGATTCCAGAGCGGGGACTCGCTCGCATGCTTTCTTT | CASSQDSRAGTRSHAFF
. | TRBJ1-6 | TRBV10-3 | . | TGTGCCATCAGTGAGAGGGGGGTTGATTCACCCCTCCACTTT | CAISERGVDSPLHF
. | TRBJ1-4 | TRBV14 | . | TGTGCCAGAATACTGGATGAAAAACTGTTTTTT | CARILDEKLFF